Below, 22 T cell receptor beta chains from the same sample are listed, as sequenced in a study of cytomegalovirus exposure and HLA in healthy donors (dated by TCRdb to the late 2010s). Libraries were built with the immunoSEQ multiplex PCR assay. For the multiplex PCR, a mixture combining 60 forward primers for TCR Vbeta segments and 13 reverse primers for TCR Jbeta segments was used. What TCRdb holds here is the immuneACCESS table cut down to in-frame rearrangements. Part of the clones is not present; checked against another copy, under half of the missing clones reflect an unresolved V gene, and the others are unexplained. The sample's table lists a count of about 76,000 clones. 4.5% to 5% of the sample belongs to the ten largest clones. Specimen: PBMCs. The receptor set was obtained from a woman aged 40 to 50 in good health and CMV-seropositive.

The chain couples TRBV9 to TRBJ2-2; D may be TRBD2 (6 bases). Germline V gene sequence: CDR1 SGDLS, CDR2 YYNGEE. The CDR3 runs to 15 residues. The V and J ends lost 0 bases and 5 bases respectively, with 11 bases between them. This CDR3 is CASSVEGAGTGELFF. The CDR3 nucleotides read TGTGCCAGCAGCGTAGAAGGGGCGGGGACCGGGGAGCTGTTTTTT.

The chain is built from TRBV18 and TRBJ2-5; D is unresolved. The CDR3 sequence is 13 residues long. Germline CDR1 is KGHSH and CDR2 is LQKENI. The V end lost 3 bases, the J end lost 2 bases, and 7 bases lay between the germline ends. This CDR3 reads CASSPTDQETQYF. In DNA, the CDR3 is TGTGCCAGCTCACCCACTGATCAAGAGACCCAGTACTTC.

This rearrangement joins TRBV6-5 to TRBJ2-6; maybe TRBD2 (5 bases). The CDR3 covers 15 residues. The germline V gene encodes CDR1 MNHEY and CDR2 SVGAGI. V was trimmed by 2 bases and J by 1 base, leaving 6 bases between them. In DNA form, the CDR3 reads TGTGCCAGCAGTTACGGGAGTTCTGGGGCCAACGTCCTGACTTTC. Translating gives CASSYGSSGANVLTF.

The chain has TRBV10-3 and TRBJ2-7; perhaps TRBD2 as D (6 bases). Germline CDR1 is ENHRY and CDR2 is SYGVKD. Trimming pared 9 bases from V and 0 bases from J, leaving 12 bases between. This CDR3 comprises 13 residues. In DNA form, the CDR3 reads TGTGCCATAAGGGACGGGAGCTCCTACGAGCAGTACTTC. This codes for CAIRDGSSYEQYF.

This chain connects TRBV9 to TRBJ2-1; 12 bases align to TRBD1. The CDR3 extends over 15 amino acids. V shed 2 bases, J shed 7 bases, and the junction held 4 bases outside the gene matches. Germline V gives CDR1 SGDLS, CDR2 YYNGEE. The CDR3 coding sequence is TGTGCCAGCAGCGTGGGACAGGGGGCGGGAAATGAGCAGTTCTTC. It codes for CASSVGQGAGNEQFF.

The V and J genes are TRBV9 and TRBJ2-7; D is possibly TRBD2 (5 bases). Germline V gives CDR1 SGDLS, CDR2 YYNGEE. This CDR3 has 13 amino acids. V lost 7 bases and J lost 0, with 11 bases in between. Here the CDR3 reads CASSGRSSYEQYF. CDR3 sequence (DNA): TGTGCCAGCTCTGGGAGAAGCTCCTACGAGCAGTACTTC.

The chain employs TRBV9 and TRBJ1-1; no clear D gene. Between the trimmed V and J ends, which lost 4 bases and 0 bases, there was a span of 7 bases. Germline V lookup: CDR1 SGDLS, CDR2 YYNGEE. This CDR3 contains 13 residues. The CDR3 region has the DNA TGTGCCAGCAGCCCCGGGATGAACACTGAAGCTTTCTTT. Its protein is CASSPGMNTEAFF.

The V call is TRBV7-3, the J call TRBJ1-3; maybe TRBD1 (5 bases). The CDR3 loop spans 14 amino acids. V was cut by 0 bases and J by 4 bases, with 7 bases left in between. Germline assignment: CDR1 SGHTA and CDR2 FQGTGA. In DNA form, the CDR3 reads TGTGCCAGCAGCTTAACAGGGGAAGGAAACACCATATATTTT. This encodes CASSLTGEGNTIYF.

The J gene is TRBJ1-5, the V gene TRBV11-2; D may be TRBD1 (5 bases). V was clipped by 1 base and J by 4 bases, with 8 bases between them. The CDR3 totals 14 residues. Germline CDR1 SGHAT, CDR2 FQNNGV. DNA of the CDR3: TGTGCCAGCAGCTTAGGATACAGGAATCAGCCCCAGCATTTT. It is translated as CASSLGYRNQPQHF.

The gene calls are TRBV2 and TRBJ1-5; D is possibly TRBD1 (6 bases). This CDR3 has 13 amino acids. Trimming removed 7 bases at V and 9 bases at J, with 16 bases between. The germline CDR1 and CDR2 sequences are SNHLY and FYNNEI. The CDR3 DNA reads TGTGCCAGCAAGTATCAGGGGTTCACGCCCCAGCATTTT. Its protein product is CASKYQGFTPQHF.

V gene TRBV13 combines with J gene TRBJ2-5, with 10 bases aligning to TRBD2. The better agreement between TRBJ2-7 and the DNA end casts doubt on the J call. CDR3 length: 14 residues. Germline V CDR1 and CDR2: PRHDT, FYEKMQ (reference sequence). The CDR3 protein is CASSLGGLASEQYF. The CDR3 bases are TGTGCCAGCAGCTTAGGGGGACTAGCGTCCGAGCAGTACTTC.

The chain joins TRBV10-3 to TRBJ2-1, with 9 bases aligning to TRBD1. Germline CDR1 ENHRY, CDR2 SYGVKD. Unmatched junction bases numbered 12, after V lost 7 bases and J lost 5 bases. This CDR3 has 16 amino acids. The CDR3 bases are TGTGCCATCACCAGAGGAGAGGGACAGGGACACAATGAGCAGTTCTTC. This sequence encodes CAITRGEGQGHNEQFF.

CDR3 DNA sequence: TGTGCCAGCAGCCAATCCGGGTACTATGGCTACACCTTC. It encodes CASSQSGYYGYTF. The chain has TRBV7-9 and TRBJ1-2; D uncertain. This CDR3 comprises 13 residues. Germline assignment: CDR1 SEHNR and CDR2 FQNEAQ (reference sequence). Trimming left V 5 bases short and J 3 bases short, with 10 bases between. Using reference TRBV7-9 and TRBJ1-2 for the parts outside the CDR3, the full variable domain is DTGVSQNPRHKITKRGQNVTFRCDPISEHNRLYWYRQTLGQGPEFLTYFQNEAQLEKSRLLSDRFSAERPKGSFSTLEIQRTEQGDSAMYLCASSQSGYYGYTFGSGTRLTVV.

The CDR3 DNA follows: TGCGCCAGCGGACTGTCCAGGACAGGGGATAGGCATGGCTACACCTTC. This translates into CASGLSRTGDRHGYTF. The chain employs TRBV4-3 and TRBJ1-2; 9 nucleotides match TRBD1. Unmatched junction bases numbered 16, after V lost 8 bases and J lost 6 bases. Germline CDR1 is LGHNA and CDR2 is YSLEER. The CDR3 extends over 16 amino acids.

The CDR3 sequence: CATGQETQYF. The DNA of the CDR3 is TGTGCCACCGGACAGGAGACCCAGTACTTC. The chain employs TRBV6-1 and TRBJ2-5; TRBD1 might be the D (6 bases). Trimming pared 10 bases from V and 5 bases from J, leaving 8 bases between. There are 10 residues in the CDR3. Germline assignment: CDR1 MNHNS and CDR2 SASEGT.

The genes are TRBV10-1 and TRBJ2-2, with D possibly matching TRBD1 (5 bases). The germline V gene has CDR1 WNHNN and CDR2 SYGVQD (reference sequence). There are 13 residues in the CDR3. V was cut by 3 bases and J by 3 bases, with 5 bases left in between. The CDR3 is CASSDRDTGELFF. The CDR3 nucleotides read TGCGCCAGCAGTGACAGGGACACCGGGGAGCTGTTTTTT.

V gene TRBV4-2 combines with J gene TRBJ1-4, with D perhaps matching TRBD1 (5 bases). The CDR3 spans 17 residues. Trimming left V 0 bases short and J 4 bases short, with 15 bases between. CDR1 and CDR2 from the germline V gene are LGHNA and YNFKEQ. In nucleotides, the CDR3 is TGTGCCAGCAGCCAAGAGGGCCGCGGACACAGTAATGAAAAACTGTTTTTT. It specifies CASSQEGRGHSNEKLFF.

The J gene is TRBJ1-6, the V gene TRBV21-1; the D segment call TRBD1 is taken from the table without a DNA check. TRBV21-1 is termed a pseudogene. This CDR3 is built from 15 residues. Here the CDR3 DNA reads TGTGCCAGCCCTCAGGGCTGGCAGGGCCCCCTCGCCCTCCACTTT. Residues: CASPQGWQGPLALHF.

In DNA, the CDR3 is TGTGCCAGCACAAAGACTTCCGGACTAGCGGGGAACACCGGGGAGCTGTTTTTT. Protein sequence: CASTKTSGLAGNTGELFF. This chain links TRBV7-2 with TRBJ2-2; 11 bases match TRBD2. The CDR3 is 18 residues long. Germline V gene data show CDR1 as SGHTA and CDR2 as FQGNSA. V shed 7 bases, J shed 1 base, and the junction held 11 bases outside the gene matches.

The CDR3 reads CASSLEGVDTEAFF. The CDR3 coding sequence is TGTGCCAGCAGCTTAGAAGGGGTTGACACTGAAGCTTTCTTT. The V call is TRBV11-3, the J call TRBJ1-1; D perhaps matches TRBD1 (5 bases). Germline V gives CDR1 SGHNT, CDR2 YENEEA. The CDR3 length is 14 residues. Trimming took 0 bases from V and 3 from J, leaving 8 bases between them.

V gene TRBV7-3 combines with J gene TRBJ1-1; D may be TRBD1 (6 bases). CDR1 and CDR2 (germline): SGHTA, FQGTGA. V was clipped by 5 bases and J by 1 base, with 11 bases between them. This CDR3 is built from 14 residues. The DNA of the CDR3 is TGTGCCAGCAGCCTAGGACAGCGGAACACTGAAGCTTTCTTT. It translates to CASSLGQRNTEAFF.

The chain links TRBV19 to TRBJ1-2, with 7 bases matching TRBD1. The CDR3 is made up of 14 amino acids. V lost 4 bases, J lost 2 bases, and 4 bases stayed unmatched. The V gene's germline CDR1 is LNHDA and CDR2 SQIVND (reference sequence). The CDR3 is CASSTPTGNYGYTF. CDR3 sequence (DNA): TGTGCCAGTAGTACCCCGACAGGGAACTATGGCTACACCTTC.